What follows are 17 T cell receptor beta chains derived from one specimen sequenced in a study of cytomegalovirus exposure and HLA in healthy donors. The study ran its PCR with 60 Vbeta and 13 Jbeta primers. Here immunoSEQ multiplex PCR was the method, and the copy in TCRdb shows in-frame clones only, minus some. This sample has some 87,000 clones, with around 80% found just once. The sample consisted of PBMCs. The origin of the receptors is a man younger than 40 in good health and CMV-seronegative.

The rearrangement uses TRBV14 and TRBJ1-1, with 9 bases aligning to TRBD1. CDR1 and CDR2 (germline): SGHDN, FVKESK. There are 15 residues in the CDR3. The trim removed 4 bases at V and 4 bases at J, leaving 7 bases unmatched. CDR3: CASSLRTGAGTEAFF. Written as DNA, the CDR3 is TGTGCCAGCAGCCTACGGACAGGGGCGGGCACTGAAGCTTTCTTT. Together with reference TRBV14 and TRBJ1-1, the CDR3 gives the full variable domain: EAGVTQFPSHSVIEKGQTVTLRCDPISGHDNLYWYRRVMGKEIKFLLHFVKESKQDESGMPNNRFLAERTGGTYSTLKVQPAELEDSGVYFCASSLRTGAGTEAFFGQGTRLTVV.

V usage is TRBV5-1 and J usage is TRBJ2-7; D ambiguous. V lost 7 bases and J 0 bases, leaving 17 bases between the germline ends. Germline assignment: CDR1 SGHRS and CDR2 YFSETQ. The CDR3 totals 15 residues. The CDR3 sequence: CASSNLGGSSYEQYF. CDR3 nucleotides: TGCGCCAGCTCAAACCTAGGCGGCAGCTCCTACGAGCAGTACTTC.

V usage is TRBV7-2 and J usage is TRBJ1-2, with TRBD1 matching 8 bases. The V gene's germline CDR1 is SGHTA and CDR2 FQGNSA. The CDR3 sequence is 14 residues long. Trimming at V came to 5 bases and at J to 6 bases, leaving 8 bases not matched to a gene. The CDR3 DNA follows: TGTGCCAGCAGCGAACCCGGGACAGGAAATGGCTACACCTTC. This encodes CASSEPGTGNGYTF.

This clone came up once. The chain couples TRBV9 to TRBJ1-1; D is undetermined. This CDR3 region has 16 residues. CDR1 and CDR2 from the germline V gene are SGDLS and YYNGEE. V lost 2 bases and J 6 bases, leaving 20 bases between the germline ends. As DNA, the CDR3 is TGTGCCAGCAGCGTCTCATCGACCTCAGTGGGAGCTGAAGCTTTCTTT. Protein product: CASSVSSTSVGAEAFF.

A single count supports this clone. The gene calls are TRBV28 and TRBJ2-3; D gene uncertain. The V end lost 6 bases, the J end lost 2 bases, and 6 bases lay between the germline ends. Germline CDR1 and CDR2: MDHEN and SYDVKM. This CDR3 is 12 amino acids long. The CDR3 sequence: CASSPHTDTQYF. CDR3 in DNA: TGTGCCAGCAGCCCACACACAGATACGCAGTATTTT.

The gene calls are TRBV6-6 and TRBJ1-5, with a weak D call TRBD1 (6 bases). V was pared by 6 bases and J by 9 bases, with 21 bases between. The germline CDR1 and CDR2 sequences are MNHNY and SVGAGI (reference sequence). This CDR3 is 15 amino acids long. CDR3 sequence reads: CASSRLMDSRGPQHF. CDR3 bases: TGTGCCAGCAGCCGTTTAATGGACAGTAGGGGGCCCCAGCATTTT.

The gene calls are TRBV5-1 and TRBJ2-7, with a tentative D call TRBD2 (5 bases). CDR3 size: 14 residues. With 4 bases removed from V and 3 bases from J, the gap between germline ends came to 14 bases. Per the germline V gene, CDR1 is SGHRS and CDR2 is YFSETQ. CDR3 nucleotide sequence: TGCGCCAGCAGCACCGGACTTAATAGCTACGAGCAGTACTTC. Encoded protein: CASSTGLNSYEQYF.

The V gene is TRBV18, the J gene TRBJ1-2; 9 positions agree with TRBD1. The CDR3 covers 19 residues. From germline, CDR1 is KGHSH and CDR2 LQKENI. Trimming at V came to 0 bases and at J to 3 bases, leaving 14 bases not matched to a gene. The CDR3 DNA reads as TGTGCCAGCTCACCACCTCACGTGGACAGGGGAAAAGTCGACTATGGCTACACCTTC. It translates to CASSPPHVDRGKVDYGYTF.

The chain recombines TRBV5-4 with TRBJ2-7; 9 bases agree with TRBD1. CDR3 size: 14 residues. The junction had 6 bases not matched to a gene; V was cut back by 3 bases and J by 5 bases. From germline, CDR1 is SGHNT and CDR2 YYREEE (reference sequence). The CDR3 DNA follows: TGTGCCAGCAGCTCGGGACAGGGTATGGACGAGCAGTACTTC. This translates into CASSSGQGMDEQYF.

The chain links TRBV5-8 to TRBJ2-1; 7 positions match TRBD1. Germline V lookup: CDR1 SGHTS, CDR2 YDEGEE. V shed 4 bases, J shed 6 bases, and the junction held 16 bases outside the gene matches. The CDR3 consists of 17 residues. The DNA of the CDR3 is TGTGCCAGCAGCCTAGACAGGGTCGTTCGTCAGTTCAATGAGCAGTTCTTC. Its translation: CASSLDRVVRQFNEQFF.

The table lists this clone with a few counts. V is TRBV6-5 and J is TRBJ1-1, with no clear D. This CDR3 is built from 15 residues. The germline CDR1 and CDR2 sequences are MNHEY and SVGAGI. The V end was cut by 3 bases, the J end by 0 bases, with 11 bases between. This CDR3 is CASSYSADMNTEAFF. CDR3 bases: TGTGCCAGCAGTTATTCGGCCGACATGAACACTGAAGCTTTCTTT.

The V and J genes are TRBV5-1 and TRBJ1-1; D is possibly TRBD1 (5 bases). The germline gives CDR1 SGHRS, CDR2 YFSETQ. The ends were cut back, 0 bases at V and 0 bases at J, with 6 bases in the middle. The CDR3 covers 14 residues. The CDR3 DNA sequence: TGCGCCAGCAGCTTGGAGGGGTTGAACACTGAAGCTTTCTTT. This codes for CASSLEGLNTEAFF.

The V and J genes are TRBV28 and TRBJ2-5; 10 nucleotides line up with TRBD2. Trimming cost V 5 bases and J 2 bases; bases outside gene matches: 2. CDR1 MDHEN and CDR2 SYDVKM come from the germline V gene. This CDR3 spans 14 amino acids. CDR3 sequence (DNA): TGTGCCAGCAGTACTAGCGGGGTACAAGAGACCCAGTACTTC. Its protein is CASSTSGVQETQYF.

V is TRBV5-4 and J is TRBJ2-4, with D tentatively TRBD2 (6 bases). The CDR3 sequence is 13 residues long. Between the trimmed V and J ends, which lost 0 bases and 8 bases, there was a span of 9 bases. From germline, CDR1 is SGHNT and CDR2 YYREEE (reference sequence). The CDR3 region is CASSLAGGDIQYF. CDR3 nucleotide sequence: TGTGCCAGCAGCTTGGCAGGAGGGGACATTCAGTACTTC.

The chain is built from TRBV27 and TRBJ2-3, with 16 positions matching TRBD2. CDR1 MNHEY and CDR2 SMNVEV come from the germline V gene (reference sequence). The trim removed 8 bases at V and 1 base at J, leaving 18 bases unmatched. The CDR3 is 21 residues long. This CDR3 is CASARRPGLAGGPWGTDTQYF. In DNA form, the CDR3 reads TGTGCCAGCGCAAGACGACCGGGACTAGCGGGGGGGCCGTGGGGCACAGATACGCAGTATTTT.

This sequence joins TRBV25-1 and TRBJ2-1, with 7 bases identical to TRBD1. With 0 bases clipped from V and 0 bases from J, the junction kept 2 bases outside the gene matches. CDR1 MGHDK and CDR2 SYGVNS come from the germline V gene. The CDR3 loop spans 16 amino acids. CDR3 loop: CASSEYRDSSYNEQFF. The CDR3 DNA reads as TGTGCCAGCAGTGAATATCGGGACAGCTCCTACAATGAGCAGTTCTTC.

J is TRBJ1-2 and V is TRBV11-2; TRBD1 agrees at 8 bases. Losses at the gene ends were 5 bases for V and 0 bases for J; bases not matched to a gene: 8. Germline CDR1 SGHAT, CDR2 FQNNGV. This CDR3 region has 16 residues. The CDR3 region has the DNA TGTGCCAGCAGCATTTTAGGACAGGGAGCTAACTATGGCTACACCTTC. Protein product: CASSILGQGANYGYTF. The variable domain in full, completed from reference TRBV11-2 and TRBJ1-2, reads EAGVAQSPRYKIIEKRQSVAFWCNPISGHATLYWYQQILGQGPKLLIQFQNNGVVDDSQLPKDRFSAERLKGVDSTLKIQPAKLEDSAVYLCASSILGQGANYGYTFGSGTRLTVV.